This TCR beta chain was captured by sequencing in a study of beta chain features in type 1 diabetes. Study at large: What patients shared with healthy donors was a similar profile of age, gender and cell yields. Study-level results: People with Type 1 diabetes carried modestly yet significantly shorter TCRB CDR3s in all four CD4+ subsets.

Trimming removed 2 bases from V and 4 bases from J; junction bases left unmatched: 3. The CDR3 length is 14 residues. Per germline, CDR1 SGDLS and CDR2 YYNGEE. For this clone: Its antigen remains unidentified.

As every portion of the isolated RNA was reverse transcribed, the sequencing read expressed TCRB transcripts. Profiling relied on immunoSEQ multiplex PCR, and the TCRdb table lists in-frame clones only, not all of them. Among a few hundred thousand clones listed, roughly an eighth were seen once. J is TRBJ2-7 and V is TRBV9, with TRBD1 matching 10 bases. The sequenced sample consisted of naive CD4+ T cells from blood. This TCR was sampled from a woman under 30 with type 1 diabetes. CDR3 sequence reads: CASSVTGQGYEQYF. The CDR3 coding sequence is TGTGCCAGCAGCGTGACGGGACAGGGGTACGAGCAGTACTTC.